These T cell receptor beta chains were read from a single sample in a study of T cell responses to AZD1222 COVID-19 vaccine. Libraries were prepared by immunoSEQ multiplex PCR; TCRdb keeps only in-frame clonotypes and omits some of them. This sample has about 92,000 clones, with about 91% found just once. Sequenced here: peripheral blood, sampled on day 0 of AZD1222 vaccination. These receptors came from an adult in good health. The CDR3 runs from the conserved cysteine through the conserved F or W. A D gene is named only where the DNA matches it firmly. The size entry is marked missing in some rows and otherwise reads once, few, many or a size class.

. | . | TRBJ2-5 | 13 | TRBV6-1 | CASSEGAQETQYF | TGTGCCAGCAGTGAAGGGGCCCAAGAGACCCAGTACTTC
TRBD2 | . | TRBJ2-7 | 15 | TRBV27 | CASSVSGPHSYEQYF | TGTGCCAGCAGTGTTAGCGGGCCGCACTCCTACGAGCAGTACTTC
. | . | TRBJ2-3 | 15 | TRBV5-4 | CASSLDQRITDTQYF | TGTGCCAGCAGCTTGGACCAGAGAATCACAGATACGCAGTATTTT
. | . | TRBJ2-7 | 14 | TRBV5-1 | CASSLARQSTEQYF | TGCGCCAGCAGCTTGGCCCGACAGTCTACCGAGCAGTACTTC
. | . | TRBJ1-2 | 13 | TRBV12-3/TRBV12-4 | CASSTVGAYGYTF | TGTGCCAGCAGCACAGTGGGAGCCTATGGCTACACCTTC
TRBD2 | . | TRBJ2-5 | 15 | TRBV30 | CAWSVSGLAGGSQYF | TGTGCCTGGAGTGTATCGGGCCTAGCGGGAGGATCACAGTACTTC
. | . | TRBJ1-2 | 14 | TRBV6-5 | CASSRSRGSYGYTF | TGTGCCAGCAGCCGCTCTCGGGGGAGCTATGGCTACACCTTC
. | . | TRBJ2-2 | 14 | TRBV19 | CASCSGHHTGELFF | TGTGCCAGTTGCTCGGGACATCACACCGGGGAGCTGTTTTTT
TRBD1 | once | TRBJ2-7 | 16 | TRBV5-1 | CASSSHRGRPAYEQYF | TGCGCCAGCAGCTCCCACAGGGGGCGTCCTGCTTACGAGCAGTACTTC
. | . | TRBJ2-3 | 13 | TRBV30 | CAWSPMGRSTQYF | TGTGCCTGGAGTCCTATGGGGAGGAGTACGCAGTATTTT
. | . | TRBJ1-1 | 11 | TRBV20-1 | CSAIENTEAFF | TGCAGTGCTATAGAGAACACTGAAGCTTTCTTT
. | . | TRBJ2-2 | 14 | TRBV4-1 | CASSQDMKGGELFF | TGCGCCAGCAGCCAAGATATGAAAGGGGGGGAGCTGTTTTTT
. | . | TRBJ1-4 | 14 | TRBV7-2 | CASSFGGGEGKLFF | TGTGCCAGCAGCTTCGGCGGGGGCGAGGGAAAACTGTTTTTT
. | . | TRBJ1-1 | 16 | TRBV2 | CASSEGGSGWATEAFF | TGTGCCAGCAGTGAAGGGGGATCGGGGTGGGCCACTGAAGCTTTCTTT
. | . | TRBJ1-4 | 15 | TRBV5-1 | CASSLWGSEGEKLFF | TGCGCCAGCAGCTTGTGGGGATCGGAGGGTGAAAAACTGTTTTTT
. | . | TRBJ2-3 | 15 | TRBV6-5 | CATAGSGSSTDTQYF | TGTGCCACAGCAGGTAGCGGTAGCTCCACAGATACGCAGTATTTT
. | . | TRBJ1-3 | 17 | TRBV5-4 | CASSLGGTLSSGNTIYF | TGTGCCAGCAGCTTGGGCGGGACTCTAAGCTCTGGAAACACCATATATTTT
. | once | TRBJ1-5 | 15 | TRBV27 | CASTLEGDSNQPQHF | TGTGCCAGCACCTTAGAGGGCGATAGCAATCAGCCCCAGCATTTT
. | . | TRBJ1-3 | 14 | TRBV2 | CASSGRMAGNTIYF | TGTGCCAGCAGTGGCCGGATGGCTGGAAACACCATATATTTT
. | once | TRBJ1-3 | 14 | TRBV4-1 | CASSPGDNGNTIYF | TGCGCCAGCAGCCCCGGAGACAACGGAAACACCATATATTTT
. | . | TRBJ2-7 | 13 | TRBV27 | CASSGWTAHEQYF | TGTGCCAGCAGTGGCTGGACAGCCCACGAGCAGTACTTC
. | . | TRBJ2-1 | 14 | TRBV7-8 | CASSSAGRSNEQFF | TGTGCCAGCAGCTCGGCAGGGAGGTCCAATGAGCAGTTCTTC